Below, one TCR beta chain is given with its context. Its matching antigen is unknown. The sample carries other DNA sequences with the same CDR3. This sample was taken from a study of shared clonotypes between healthy human individuals. About the research overall: CD4 naive and CD4 memory each took three plates per donor, while CD8 naive took two and CD8 memory one.

The assay was run at deep level. The data were produced by immunoSEQ multiplex PCR, yet TCRdb's version contains in-frame clones alone and is incomplete. The sample includes roughly 2.1 million clones, 93% of them seen just once. Broader study findings: The sharing of 4.5% to 5.5% of naive CD4 clonotypes was seen across a handful of donors. Read depth was anticipated to influence clonotype sharing among donors.

As defined, naive CD8 cells were CD45RO-negative and positively selected for CCR7, with terminally differentiated effector memory CD45RA+ cells excluded. This receptor was taken from a young man in good health. Some clones in this sample may be carry-over from other donors' samples. The sample was naive CD8+ T cells from PBMCs.

In nucleotides, the CDR3 is TGCAGCGTTGAAGATCCGGGTCGCGAGCAGTACTTC. It specifies CSVEDPGREQYF. The chain recombines TRBV29-1 with TRBJ2-7; D is unresolved. The length of the CDR3 is 12 residues. V was pared by 0 bases and J by 6 bases, with 9 bases between. Germline V CDR1 and CDR2: SQVTM, ANQGSEA.